The subject of this entry is one T cell receptor beta chain. This sample is part of a study of blood T cell repertoires in COVID-19. Study details: Researchers got acute and convalescent COVID-19 samples from the United States, Italy and Spain. PBMCs, B-cell-depleted T cells, or T cells were the source of the cDNA or gDNA that made up the material.

V lost 7 bases and J lost 7, with 19 bases in between. There are 14 residues in the CDR3. Germline V lookup: CDR1 MNHEY, CDR2 SVGAGI. Original processing methods: Amplification of reference gene primers was used by the study to estimate nucleated cell counts. The table came from immunoSEQ multiplex PCR; TCRdb's copy has only in-frame clones and leaves some out. D and trimming come from the DNA, and the V and J calls and clone size come from that table. The top ten hold under 8% of the sample, which has approximately 300,000 clones, 80% to 90% seen once. Sequenced sample: peripheral blood. The chain uses TRBV6-5 and TRBJ2-5; D possibly corresponds to TRBD1 (7 bases). This clonotype was sampled from a man younger than 30 who had recovered from COVID-19. CDR3 nucleotide sequence: TGTGCCAGCACTCCAGGTCAGGGGGGTGGGACCCAGTACTTC. It codes for CASTPGQGGGTQYF.